This TCR beta chain originates from a study of fetal regulatory T cell absence and autoimmunity. Study findings and constraints: Compared with cord blood, pancreas showed oligoclonal TCR enrichment, some clones over 95-fold.

The method was immunoSEQ multiplex PCR; TCRdb's version includes in-frame clones alone and lacks a portion of them. The sample yields about 43,000 clones, 70% to 85% seen once. This clone showed up just a few times. The antigen is unknown. Other DNA sequences in this sample translate to the same CDR3. The sequence was obtained from a newborn boy with IPEX syndrome. The sample consisted of cord blood.

The chain's CDR3 is CASSYRSNQPQHF. CDR3 bases: TGTGCCAGCAGTTACAGGAGCAATCAGCCCCAGCATTTT. The V call is TRBV27, the J call TRBJ1-5; possibly TRBD1 for D (5 bases). In germline, CDR1 is MNHEY, CDR2 SMNVEV (reference sequence). Trimming shortened V by 4 bases and J by 1 base, and 5 bases separated the two germline ends. The CDR3 loop spans 13 amino acids.